The 25 T cell receptor beta chains in this list originate from one sample, sequenced in a study of regulatory T cells in long-lasting Graves disease. Relying on iRepertoire HTBI primers and Arm-PCR of CDR3 regions, the team built TCR beta libraries. TCRdb ran MiXCR on the multiplex PCR reads and lists one entry per CDR3 protein. This table has over 300,000 distinct CDR3 sequences, less than 20% appearing once. This sample's time point: newly diagnosed GD, antithyroid drugs for less than 3 months. PBMC RNA was the source of the TCR library. Sample: peripheral blood mononuclear cells (PBMCs), taken at new diagnosis, from a patient treated with antithyroid drugs. These receptors originate from a female donor with Graves disease.

At least ten counts were recorded for this clonotype. The chain couples TRBV12-3 or TRBV12-4 to TRBJ2-2, with D tentatively TRBD2 (7 bases). CDR3 length: 15 amino acids. The V gene lost 5 bases and the J gene lost 2 bases, with 12 bases spanning the gap. Here the CDR3 DNA reads TGTGCCAGCAGTCCCGGGGGGCTCAACACCGGGGAGCTGTTTTTT. As protein: CASSPGGLNTGELFF.

At least ten counts were recorded for this clonotype. The chain employs TRBV3-1 and TRBJ2-1, with 8 bases fitting TRBD2. The CDR3 sequence is 15 residues long. CDR1 LGHDT and CDR2 YNNKEL come from the germline V gene (reference sequence). V dropped 2 bases and J dropped 8; count of bases not matched to a gene: 8. The CDR3 DNA reads TGTGCCAGCAGCCAATGGGCGGGGGGAGTAGATGAGCAGTTCTTC. Translating gives CASSQWAGGVDEQFF.

This clonotype was observed at least ten times. V and J are TRBV2 and TRBJ2-5; 10 positions agree with TRBD2. V lost 6 bases to trimming and J lost 2 bases; unmatched junction nucleotides: 3. CDR3 length equals 14 residues. CDR1 is SNHLY, CDR2 FYNNEI, per germline. CDR3 DNA sequence: TGTGCCAGCAGACTAGCGGGGACACAAGAGACCCAGTACTTC. It translates to CASRLAGTQETQYF.

Comment on this clonotype: This may come from a read error, since a much larger clone is one base off. V gene TRBV7-9 combines with J gene TRBJ1-1, with a possible D match to TRBD1 (5 bases). The CDR3 is 14 amino acids. Per germline, CDR1 SEHNR and CDR2 FQNEAQ (reference sequence). V lost 10 bases, J lost 2 bases, and 17 bases lay in between. CDR3 residues: CANVAQGYNTEAFF. CDR3 coding DNA: TGTGCCAACGTCGCGCAGGGATACAACACTGAAGCTTTCTTT.

This clonotype has a count of ten or more. The rearrangement links TRBV6-5 to TRBJ1-2; TRBD1 matches 7 bases. The CDR3 is made up of 15 amino acids. Germline-derived CDR1 and CDR2 are MNHEY and SVGAGI. The V segment lost 3 bases and the J segment 2 bases; nucleotides outside the gene matches: 6. CDR3 amino acids: CASSYSTGRNYGYTF. Written as DNA, the CDR3 is TGTGCCAGCAGTTATTCGACAGGGCGGAACTATGGCTACACCTTC.

This clonotype showed up just a few times. The V and J genes are TRBV6-1 and TRBJ2-3, with unresolved D. V lost 5 bases and J 1 base, leaving 10 bases between the germline ends. The CDR3 consists of 14 residues. Looked up from germline, CDR1 is MNHNS and CDR2 is SASEGT. CDR3 in amino acids: CASSPSRRTDTQYF. The CDR3 DNA is TGTGCCAGCAGTCCCAGCAGGCGCACAGATACGCAGTATTTT.

The V and J genes are TRBV27 and TRBJ2-5; TRBD2 might be the D (6 bases). Deletions cut 4 bases from V and 11 bases from J, with 23 bases between. Germline-derived CDR1 and CDR2 are MNHEY and SMNVEV (reference sequence). The CDR3 runs to 15 residues. CDR3 protein: CASSYLLGGGDEQYF. The CDR3 coding sequence is TGTGCCAGCAGTTACTTACTGGGGGGTGGGGATGAGCAGTACTTC.

The chain employs TRBV5-1 and TRBJ2-5; 10 nucleotides align to TRBD1. V trimming: 7 bases; J trimming: 3 bases; junction bases outside the gene matches: 6. This CDR3 contains 14 residues. Looked up from germline, CDR1 is SGHRS and CDR2 is YFSETQ. CDR3 bases: TGCGCCAGCGATCCGGGACAGGGGAAAGAGACCCAGTACTTC. Its translation: CASDPGQGKETQYF.

This clonotype has at least ten counts. This rearrangement joins TRBV7-3 to TRBJ2-2; TRBD1 aligns across 9 bases. Trimming at V came to 5 bases and at J to 4 bases, leaving 8 bases not matched to a gene. Germline assignment: CDR1 SGHTA and CDR2 FQGTGA. The CDR3 totals 16 residues. The CDR3: CASSGTGTGSTGELFF. CDR3 coding DNA: TGTGCCAGCAGCGGGACCGGGACAGGGAGCACCGGGGAGCTGTTTTTT.

This clonotype was detected many times. V usage is TRBV4-2 and J usage is TRBJ2-5, with TRBD1 matching over 8 bases. The V segment lost 2 bases and the J segment 2 bases; nucleotides outside the gene matches: 4. The CDR3 extends over 15 amino acids. The V gene's germline CDR1 is LGHNA and CDR2 YNFKEQ. In DNA form, the CDR3 reads TGTGCCAGCAGCCAACTTACAGGGGGGCAAGAGACCCAGTACTTC. This codes for CASSQLTGGQETQYF.

Here the CDR3 reads CASSGIGTSYEQYF. The CDR3 coding sequence is TGTGCCAGCAGTGGGATAGGTACCTCCTACGAGCAGTACTTC. The chain uses TRBV6-1 and TRBJ2-7; D unclear. Germline V lookup: CDR1 MNHNS, CDR2 SASEGT. Trimming took 4 bases from V and 0 from J, leaving 10 bases between them. The CDR3 extends over 14 amino acids.

Many counts were recorded for this clonotype. The V gene is TRBV29-1, the J gene TRBJ2-1; D not resolved. Trimming took off 1 base at V and 1 base at J, with 8 bases between the two ends. Germline V gene sequence: CDR1 SQVTM, CDR2 ANQGSEA. The CDR3 has 14 amino acids. Here the CDR3 reads CSVEAGGSYNEQFF. CDR3 coding DNA: TGCAGCGTTGAAGCAGGTGGTTCCTACAATGAGCAGTTCTTC.

The sample holds many counts of this clonotype. The V call is TRBV7-6, the J call TRBJ1-1; D call uncertain. V lost 5 bases and J lost 4, with 20 bases in between. Germline loops: CDR1 SGHVS, CDR2 FNYEAQ. This CDR3 has 16 amino acids. The CDR3 DNA sequence: TGTGCCAGCAGCCTAGGAAAGAGGTATGGACGCACTGAAGCTTTCTTT. Amino acid sequence: CASSLGKRYGRTEAFF.

This clonotype showed up many times. The junction shows a germline mismatch at one end, possibly a read error. The rearrangement uses TRBV7-2 and TRBJ2-1, with unresolved D. Germline-derived CDR1 and CDR2 are SGHTA and FQGNSA. The CDR3 runs to 12 residues. The CDR3 region is CASSLSSNEQFF. In DNA form, the CDR3 reads TGTGCCAGCAGCTTATCCTCCAATGAGCAGTTCTTC.

Notes on this clonotype: This is likely a read error, given that the CDR3 carries no conserved phenylalanine or tryptophan at its end. The chain has TRBV10-3 and TRBJ1-4; D uncertain. Between the trimmed V and J ends, which lost 2 bases and 4 bases, there was a span of 20 bases. The germline CDR1 and CDR2 sequences are ENHRY and SYGVKD. CDR3 length: 18 amino acids. The chain's CDR3 is CAISEILGPNLSNEKLFL. DNA of the CDR3: TGTGCCATCAGTGAGATTTTAGGCCCGAATTTAAGTAATGAAAAACTGTTTCTT.

This clonotype was seen at least ten times. The chain employs TRBV29-1 and TRBJ1-1; D uncertain. This CDR3 is built from 12 residues. V lost 1 base and J 1 base, leaving 4 bases between the germline ends. Germline values: CDR1 SQVTM, CDR2 ANQGSEA. The CDR3 reads CSVEAGNTEAFF. As DNA, the CDR3 is TGCAGCGTTGAAGCTGGGAACACTGAAGCTTTCTTT.

This clonotype has at least ten counts. The V gene is TRBV12-3 or TRBV12-4, the J gene TRBJ1-5; D unclear. The length of the CDR3 is 13 residues. V lost 4 bases, J lost 1 base, and 5 bases lay in between. CDR3 residues: CASSWNSNQPQHF. The CDR3 DNA is TGTGCCAGCAGTTGGAACAGCAATCAGCCCCAGCATTTT.

This clonotype was detected many times. V usage is TRBV6-1 and J usage is TRBJ2-3; no clear D. The germline CDR1 and CDR2 sequences are MNHNS and SASEGT. This CDR3 has 15 residues. The V gene lost 1 base and the J gene lost 1 base, with 9 bases spanning the gap. The CDR3 reads CASSEESGGTDTQYF. As DNA, the CDR3 is TGTGCCAGCAGTGAAGAATCGGGTGGCACAGATACGCAGTATTTT.

The table lists this clonotype with many counts. The DNA of the CDR3 is TGTGCCAGCAGTTCCATCAGCGGGTCTTACGAGCAGTACTTC. Amino acid sequence: CASSSISGSYEQYF. This rearrangement joins TRBV28 to TRBJ2-7; tentatively, D is TRBD2 (6 bases). V was cut by 4 bases and J by 4 bases, with 14 bases left in between. Germline assignment: CDR1 MDHEN and CDR2 SYDVKM. CDR3 length equals 14 residues.

This clonotype was picked up many times. This chain joins TRBV4-1 and TRBJ1-1, with no clear D. Germline assignment: CDR1 MGHRA and CDR2 YSYEKL. CDR3 size: 18 residues. The V end was cut by 1 base, the J end by 2 bases, with 20 bases between. Here the CDR3 DNA reads TGCGCCAGCAGCCAAGGGTCACTCGCACAACTAGCTAACACTGAAGCTTTCTTT. It encodes CASSQGSLAQLANTEAFF.

The chain couples TRBV5-5 to TRBJ2-3, with 8 bases that match TRBD1. V shed 2 bases, J shed 2 bases, and the junction held 10 bases outside the gene matches. The CDR3 runs 17 residues. In germline, CDR1 is SGHKS, CDR2 YYEKEE (reference sequence). CDR3 protein: CASSLKWGQVYTDTQYF. CDR3 DNA sequence: TGTGCCAGCAGCTTAAAATGGGGACAGGTTTACACAGATACGCAGTATTTT.

In its sample, this clonotype was seen many times. The rearrangement joins TRBV5-1 to TRBJ2-1; D is perhaps TRBD1 (5 bases). V shed 0 bases and J shed 5 bases, with 12 bases lying between them. This CDR3 region has 15 residues. Per the germline V gene, CDR1 is SGHRS and CDR2 is YFSETQ. The CDR3 nucleotides read TGCGCCAGCAGCTTGGCCGCAGGACACCACAATGAGCAGTTCTTC. Translated, it gives CASSLAAGHHNEQFF.

This chain connects TRBV9 to TRBJ2-1; D call uncertain. Germline CDR1 and CDR2: SGDLS and YYNGEE. This CDR3 has 19 residues. V was cut by 0 bases and J by 0 bases, with 19 bases left in between. The CDR3 bases are TGTGCCAGCAGCGTAGGGGCCCTGCGGCCGAACTCCTCCTACAATGAGCAGTTCTTC. Encoded protein: CASSVGALRPNSSYNEQFF.

This clonotype has at least ten counts. The chain is built from TRBV2 and TRBJ1-1; D gene uncertain. Trimming removed 4 bases from V and 0 bases from J, with 3 bases in between. The CDR3 is 12 amino acids. Germline loops: CDR1 SNHLY, CDR2 FYNNEI. For the CDR3, the DNA is TGTGCCAGCAGTGCGATGAACACTGAAGCTTTCTTT. Protein: CASSAMNTEAFF.

This clonotype was recorded many times. The CDR3 nucleotides read TGTGCCAGCAGTCGAGCGACAAGGGGCGACTATGGCTACACCTTC. Translated, it gives CASSRATRGDYGYTF. The V and J genes are TRBV13 and TRBJ1-2; a weak D match, TRBD1 (5 bases). The CDR3 covers 15 residues. V lost 6 bases and J 3 bases, leaving 17 bases between the germline ends. Germline V gene sequence: CDR1 PRHDT, CDR2 FYEKMQ (reference sequence).